This T cell receptor beta chain was captured in a study of T-cell memory formation after mild COVID-19. Study-wide findings and caveats: Clones that got smaller from day 15 to 85 had even CD4/CD8, while clones growing later tipped toward CD4+.

The CDR3 length is 16 residues. The germline V gene encodes CDR1 MNHEY and CDR2 SVGAGI. Germline trimming cut 5 bases from V and 7 bases from J; bases unmatched to any gene: 9. TCRdb recomputed calls from the 5' RACE reads with MiXCR, one row per CDR3 protein. The data hold about 560,000 distinct CDR3 sequences, with about 18% observed a single time. In this sample, this clonotype turned up many times. Its antigen is currently unknown. The sequenced sample consisted of PBMCs or a T cell subset sorted from them (not recorded which). The chain combines TRBV6-5 with TRBJ2-2; 11 nucleotides align to TRBD2. This TCR came from an adult woman who had mild COVID-19 (a few samples of this study predate the infection). Cell type and time point are not known. CDR3: CASSPGLAARNGELFF. Here the CDR3 DNA reads TGTGCCAGCAGTCCGGGACTAGCGGCGCGAAACGGGGAGCTGTTTTTT.